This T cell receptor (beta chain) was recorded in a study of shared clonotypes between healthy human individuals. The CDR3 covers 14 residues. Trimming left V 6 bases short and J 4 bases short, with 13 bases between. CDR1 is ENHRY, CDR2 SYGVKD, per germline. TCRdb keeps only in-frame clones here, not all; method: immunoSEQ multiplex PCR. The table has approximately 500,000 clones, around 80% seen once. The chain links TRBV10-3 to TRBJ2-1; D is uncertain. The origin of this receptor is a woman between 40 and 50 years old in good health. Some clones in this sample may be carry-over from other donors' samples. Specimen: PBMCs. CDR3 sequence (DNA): TGTGCCATCAGAGGTAATGGGGTATACAATGAGCAGTTCTTC. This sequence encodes CAIRGNGVYNEQFF.